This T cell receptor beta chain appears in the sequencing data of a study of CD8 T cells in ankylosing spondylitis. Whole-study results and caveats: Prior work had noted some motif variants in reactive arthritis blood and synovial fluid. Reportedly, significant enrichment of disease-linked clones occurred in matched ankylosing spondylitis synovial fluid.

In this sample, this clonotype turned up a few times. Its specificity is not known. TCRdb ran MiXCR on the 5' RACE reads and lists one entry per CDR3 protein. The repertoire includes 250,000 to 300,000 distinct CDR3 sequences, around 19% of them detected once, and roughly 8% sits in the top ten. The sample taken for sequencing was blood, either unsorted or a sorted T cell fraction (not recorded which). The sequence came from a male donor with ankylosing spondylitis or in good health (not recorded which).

In DNA, the CDR3 is TGTGCCACCAGCAGATCCGGACTAGCCGGAGATACGCAGTATTTT. It encodes CATSRSGLAGDTQYF. The chain recombines TRBV15 with TRBJ2-3; 8 bases match TRBD2. The junction had 6 bases not matched to a gene; V was cut back by 2 bases and J by 5 bases. The CDR3 spans 15 residues. Germline V gene data show CDR1 as LNHNV and CDR2 as YYDKDF (reference sequence).